This TCR beta chain was sequenced during a study of blood T cell repertoires in COVID-19. Across the study: Collection of acute and convalescent COVID-19 samples took place in the United States, Italy and Spain. PBMCs, B-cell-depleted T cells, or T cells were the source of the cDNA or gDNA that made up the material.

Per the original data handling: Amplified reference gene primers provided the basis for estimating nucleated cell counts. Clones were sequenced by immunoSEQ multiplex PCR, and TCRdb holds only the in-frame ones, with some missing. The D gene and trimming were derived from the DNA, and the V and J assignments and clone size from that table. The sample has about 250,000 clones, more than 70% seen once. V was pared by 3 bases and J by 0 bases, with 8 bases between. Germline loops: CDR1 LNHDA, CDR2 SQIVND (reference sequence). This CDR3 is 14 amino acids long. The V gene is TRBV19, the J gene TRBJ1-2; the D is unclear. This clonotype was obtained from a man in his forties or fifties with active or convalescent COVID-19. Sequencing used peripheral blood. CDR3 in amino acids: CASSIRTPNYGYTF. The CDR3 DNA is TGTGCCAGTAGTATCAGGACTCCTAACTATGGCTACACCTTC. The variable domain in full, with the rest retrieved from reference TRBV19 and TRBJ1-2, is DGGITQSPKYLFRKEGQNVTLSCEQNLNHDAMYWYRQDPGQGLRLIYYSQIVNDFQKGDIAEGYSVSREKKESFPLTVTSAQKNPTAFYLCASSIRTPNYGYTFGSGTRLTVV.